What follows is one T cell receptor (beta chain) and its context. The antigen is unknown. The treatment: about 20 received Ad26.COV2.S at low or high dose, single or two shots; 5 received placebo; per-sample allocation not given. At day 63 after the first vaccine or placebo injection, samples were drawn. The vaccine antigen was prefusion-stabilized Wuhan SARS-CoV-2 spike. The source of the sample is a study of Ad26.COV2.S vaccination and SARS-CoV-2 variants. TCRdb's table, derived via immunoSEQ multiplex PCR, lists solely in-frame clones and lacks some. The repertoire includes about 350,000 clones, about 85% of them detected once, and 3.3% sits in the top ten. Germline CDR1 reads WSHSY; CDR2 reads SAAADI. Trimming cost V 0 bases and J 2 bases, with 11 bases left between them. The length of the CDR3 is 15 residues. Study-level results: Those who received the vaccine showed greater spike-specific TCR breadth than those given placebo.

The specimen comprised peripheral blood, sampled in a trial of Ad26.COV2.S vaccine versus placebo. The sequence was collected from a person between 18 and 65 years old who received the Ad26.COV2.S COVID-19 vaccine or a placebo. The gene calls are TRBV10-2 and TRBJ2-7, with D hard to call. CDR3 nucleotide sequence: TGCGCCAGCAGTGAGTCGACCCCCCGGGCCTACGAGCAGTACTTC. The encoded protein is CASSESTPRAYEQYF.